These T cell receptor beta chains were read from a single sample in a study of beta chain features in type 1 diabetes. Using immunoSEQ multiplex PCR, the repertoire was profiled, and TCRdb retains in-frame clones only, with some absent. The sample includes 350,000 or so clones, about 20% of them seen just once. Sequencing was done on a sample of naive CD4+ T cells from blood. The receptors here all came from a young woman in good health. The CDR3 runs from the conserved cysteine through the conserved F or W.

V gene	J gene	CDR3 protein
TRBV5-1	TRBJ2-7	CASYPGGQGIYEQYF
TRBV7-7	TRBJ2-3	CASSLTATGDTQYF
TRBV7-9	TRBJ1-2	CASSRGTPKNYGYTF
TRBV7-3	TRBJ2-2	CASSLMQGSTGELFF
TRBV9	TRBJ2-5	CASSILAEETQYF
TRBV30	TRBJ1-1	CAWSLGQGGTEAFF
TRBV30	TRBJ2-1	CAWSTGDEQFF
TRBV7-9	TRBJ2-3	CASSPRVAREQTDTQYF
TRBV6-6	TRBJ1-2	CATAFSDRANYGYTF
TRBV4-1	TRBJ2-4	CASSQGQGKNIQYF
TRBV19	TRBJ2-1	CASSNKAQSYNEQFF
TRBV30	TRBJ1-2	CAWSMGLYGYTF
TRBV7-2	TRBJ2-1	CASSLQVGSPHEQFF
TRBV11-3	TRBJ1-1	CASSLDGTRNTEAFF
TRBV4-1	TRBJ2-5	CASSPPGREGRETQYF
TRBV4-2	TRBJ1-5	CASSDLGGGNQPQHF
TRBV9	TRBJ2-2	CASSGRFPGELFF
TRBV6-6	TRBJ1-1	CASSYYREGTEAFF
TRBV5-1	TRBJ2-7	CASSFGTSGRVYEQYF
TRBV7-2	TRBJ2-5	CASSTRTEFRYSETQYF
TRBV2	TRBJ2-5	CASMPNLQETQYF
TRBV19	TRBJ1-5	CASSGTGVRGNQPQHF
TRBV7-9	TRBJ2-7	CASSPLPYEQYF
TRBV6-5	TRBJ1-1	CASSYTTGELPEAFF
TRBV10-3	TRBJ2-7	CAIGRTGQGNEQYF
TRBV2	TRBJ2-5	CASNRRTAQETQYF
TRBV6-5	TRBJ1-2	CASSLQAGSVYGYTF
TRBV7-9	TRBJ1-2	CASSPDTGAYGYTF
TRBV5-1	TRBJ2-7	CASSLIEQGLGSEQYF
TRBV18	TRBJ1-1	CASSPSAPGVGTEAFF
TRBV29-1	TRBJ1-2	CSAGVARGYTF
TRBV4-2	TRBJ1-2	CASSSTGLNNGYTF
TRBV4-1	TRBJ1-5	CASSQEDRFNQPQHF